The rows below give T cell receptor beta chains drawn from one sample of a study of T cells after yellow fever vaccination. TCRdb independently ran MiXCR on the 5' RACE reads; one entry per CDR3 protein. This table has 95,000 to 150,000 distinct CDR3 sequences, about 8.4% appearing once. The sample in question was CD8+ T cells sorted from PBMCs, obtained on the day of the yellow fever booster vaccination. The source is a man between 18 and 29 years old who received the YFV17D yellow fever vaccine. The CDR3 runs from the conserved cysteine through the conserved F or W. A D gene is named only where the DNA matches it firmly. Clone size is shown for a subset of rows, as once, few, many or a class of expanded clone.

clone_size,v_call,d_call,j_call,cdr3_aa,cdr3_nt
few,TRBV2,NA,TRBJ1-1,CASIRAGDNSEAFF,TGTGCCAGCATCCGGGCAGGTGATAACTCTGAAGCTTTCTTT
few,TRBV5-5,NA,TRBJ1-1,CASSLTGPNTEAFF,TGTGCCAGCAGCTTAACAGGGCCGAACACTGAAGCTTTCTTT
few,TRBV28,NA,TRBJ2-6,CASSFVTGANVLTF,TGTGCCAGCAGTTTCGTAACCGGGGCCAACGTCCTGACTTTC
NA,TRBV29-1,TRBD2,TRBJ2-1,CSVGNSGGAGHEQFF,TGCAGCGTTGGTAATAGCGGGGGGGCAGGGCATGAGCAGTTCTTC
many,TRBV20-1,NA,TRBJ2-1,CSAGDGTIEQFF,TGCAGTGCTGGGGACGGGACAATCGAGCAGTTCTTC
few,TRBV7-6,NA,TRBJ1-4,CASSLSMDDGEKLFF,TGTGCCAGCAGCTTGTCCATGGACGACGGTGAAAAACTGTTTTTT
NA,TRBV18,NA,TRBJ1-1,CASSPLPGNTEAFF,TGTGCCAGCTCACCCCTTCCGGGGAACACTGAAGCTTTCTTT
many,TRBV7-6,TRBD1,TRBJ2-2,CASSSITGGFDTGELFF,TGTGCCAGCAGCTCTATTACAGGGGGCTTTGACACCGGGGAGCTGTTTTTT
NA,TRBV29-1,NA,TRBJ2-3,CSVDWLVGDTQYF,TGCAGCGTTGATTGGCTAGTAGGAGATACGCAGTATTTT
few,TRBV29-1,NA,TRBJ2-1,CSVEVPSYNEQFF,TGCAGCGTTGAAGTCCCCTCCTACAATGAGCAGTTCTTC
few,TRBV7-8,NA,TRBJ2-3,CASSPGQTDTQYF,TGTGCCAGCAGCCCAGGACAGACAGATACGCAGTATTTT
many,TRBV12-3/TRBV12-4,TRBD1,TRBJ2-5,CASRRTGALKETQYF,TGTGCCAGCAGGAGGACAGGGGCCCTCAAAGAGACCCAGTACTTC
many,TRBV12-3/TRBV12-4,NA,TRBJ2-4,CASTPGSSKNIQYF,TGTGCCAGCACCCCGGGCTCGAGCAAAAACATTCAGTACTTC
few,TRBV7-9,NA,TRBJ2-6,CASSLGVRRSSGANVLTF,TGTGCCAGCAGCTTAGGAGTCCGCCGGAGCTCTGGGGCCAACGTCCTGACTTTC
NA,TRBV5-4,NA,TRBJ1-2,CASSRGSLGYTF,TGTGCCAGCAGCAGGGGCAGTCTTGGCTACACCTTC
few,TRBV18,NA,TRBJ1-3,CASSPWDSPGNTIYF,TGTGCCAGCTCACCATGGGACTCGCCTGGAAACACCATATATTTT
NA,TRBV4-1,NA,TRBJ2-5,CASSQVGTRLLETQYF,TGCGCCAGCAGCCAAGTAGGGACCCGCTTATTAGAGACCCAGTACTTC
NA,TRBV4-3,TRBD1,TRBJ1-2,CASSQGRGRPYGYTF,TGCGCCAGCAGCCAGGGCAGGGGGCGCCCCTATGGCTACACCTTC
NA,TRBV4-3,TRBD2,TRBJ2-1,CASSHAGLAGEGHNEQFF,TGCGCCAGCAGCCACGCAGGACTAGCGGGGGAGGGCCACAATGAGCAGTTCTTC
NA,TRBV5-1,TRBD2,TRBJ2-3,CASSLAGRGATDTQYF,TGCGCCAGCAGCTTGGCCGGGAGGGGGGCCACAGATACGCAGTATTTT
few,TRBV7-9,NA,TRBJ1-2,CASSSGPTYGYTF,TGTGCCAGCAGCTCCGGGCCGACTTATGGCTACACCTTC
few,TRBV5-1,TRBD2,TRBJ2-4,CASSLEDSGRDIQYF,TGCGCCAGCAGCTTGGAAGATTCCGGGAGGGACATTCAGTACTTC
few,TRBV20-1,TRBD1,TRBJ2-7,CSARALGTASYEQYF,TGCAGTGCTAGAGCCCTGGGGACAGCCTCCTACGAGCAGTACTTC
few,TRBV12-3/TRBV12-4,TRBD2,TRBJ2-2,CASSRRGGAGVTEPGELFF,TGTGCCAGCAGTCGACGGGGGGGAGCGGGGGTCACGGAACCCGGGGAGCTGTTTTTT
NA,TRBV4-3,NA,TRBJ2-2,CASSPFFPSTGELFF,TGCGCCAGCAGCCCCTTTTTTCCGTCTACCGGGGAGCTGTTTTTT
few,TRBV10-3,NA,TRBJ2-3,CAIRGSRRSDTQYF,TGTGCCATCCGGGGGAGCCGGCGGTCAGATACGCAGTATTTT
few,TRBV10-3,TRBD1,TRBJ2-5,CAIKRQGASETQYF,TGTGCCATCAAGAGACAGGGGGCTTCGGAGACCCAGTACTTC
NA,TRBV3-1,NA,TRBJ2-3,CASSHTLMGTDTQYF,TGTGCCAGCAGCCATACCTTGATGGGGACAGATACGCAGTATTTT
few,TRBV5-5,NA,TRBJ1-6,CASSLPQQGTISPLHF,TGTGCCAGCAGCTTGCCCCAACAGGGAACCATTTCACCCCTCCACTTT
many,TRBV29-1,TRBD1,TRBJ1-2,CSGITGGEGYTF,TGCAGCGGAATAACAGGGGGTGAAGGCTACACCTTC
few,TRBV9,TRBD2,TRBJ2-3,CASSVGGGTRTDTQYF,TGTGCCAGCAGCGTAGGTGGAGGGACTAGGACAGATACGCAGTATTTT
many,TRBV4-3,NA,TRBJ2-2,CASSQDLGSYSYRNTGELFF,TGCGCCAGCAGCCAAGATTTGGGGTCCTATTCTTACCGGAACACCGGGGAGCTGTTTTTT
NA,TRBV20-1,NA,TRBJ2-7,CSARDNGYEQYF,TGCAGTGCTAGAGATAACGGATACGAGCAGTACTTC
NA,TRBV27,NA,TRBJ2-2,CASSSGAPITGELFF,TGTGCCAGCAGTTCGGGGGCGCCGATAACCGGGGAGCTGTTTTTT
few,TRBV27,TRBD1,TRBJ2-7,CASSLGQGWTRYEQYF,TGTGCCAGCAGCCTGGGACAGGGGTGGACCCGCTACGAGCAGTACTTC
many,TRBV5-5,NA,TRBJ1-1,CASSLASGSGTEAFF,TGTGCCAGCAGCTTGGCCTCTGGGTCGGGCACTGAAGCTTTCTTT
NA,TRBV11-2,NA,TRBJ1-2,CASSLEVRVPYGYTF,TGTGCCAGCAGCTTAGAGGTCAGGGTCCCTTATGGCTACACCTTC
NA,TRBV4-1,TRBD1,TRBJ2-7,CASSRRPPSDRRTYEQYF,TGCGCCAGCAGCCGTAGGCCCCCCTCGGACAGGCGTACCTACGAGCAGTACTTC
many,TRBV19,TRBD2,TRBJ2-1,CASSMGSGGPLSQFF,TGTGCCAGTAGTATGGGAAGCGGGGGGCCGTTATCCCAGTTCTTC
many,TRBV21-1,NA,TRBJ2-1,CASSTSPAGEEQFF,TGTGCCAGCAGCACCTCCCCAGCGGGAGAAGAGCAGTTCTTC
few,TRBV6-5,TRBD2,TRBJ2-3,CASSYTGLAGATDTQYF,TGTGCCAGCAGTTACACCGGACTAGCGGGGGCCACAGATACGCAGTATTTT
NA,TRBV28,NA,TRBJ2-2,CASSFRAEVNTGELFF,TGTGCCAGCAGTTTTCGGGCAGAGGTGAACACCGGGGAGCTGTTTTTT